This T cell receptor (beta chain) came from a study of blood T cell repertoires in COVID-19. Background on the study: Sources were T cells, B-cell-depleted T cells, or PBMCs; the material itself was cDNA or gDNA.

The table came from immunoSEQ multiplex PCR; TCRdb's copy has only in-frame clones and leaves some out. The sample lists some 100,000 clones, 65% to 90% seen once, with 7.9% in the top ten. The TCR comes from a woman of 80 years or more with active or convalescent COVID-19. The sequenced sample consisted of peripheral blood.

The chain's CDR3 is CASSVDPAGGEQYF. The DNA for the CDR3 is TGTGCCAGCAGCGTAGATCCAGCGGGCGGCGAGCAGTACTTC. The chain employs TRBV9 and TRBJ2-7; D perhaps matches TRBD2 (6 bases). The germline V and J ends were trimmed by 0 bases and 6 bases, with 13 bases remaining between them. The CDR3 consists of 14 residues. Germline values: CDR1 SGDLS, CDR2 YYNGEE.